This TCR beta chain was identified in a study of cytomegalovirus exposure and HLA in healthy donors. The germline V and J ends were trimmed by 2 bases and 4 bases, with 12 bases remaining between them. The germline V gene encodes CDR1 LGHNA and CDR2 YNFKEQ. The CDR3 length is 14 residues. Researchers ran the PCR with 60 Vbeta and 13 Jbeta primers. This table comes from immunoSEQ multiplex PCR, and its TCRdb copy is limited to in-frame clones, with some not included. The sample holds about 160,000 clones, around 83% seen once. The sample consisted of PBMCs. The TCR originated in a male donor in good health and CMV-seropositive. The chain is built from TRBV4-2 and TRBJ2-7, with D tentatively TRBD1 (6 bases). CDR3 sequence: CASSQLDREYEQYF. In nucleotides, the CDR3 is TGTGCCAGCAGCCAATTGGACAGAGAATACGAGCAGTACTTC.